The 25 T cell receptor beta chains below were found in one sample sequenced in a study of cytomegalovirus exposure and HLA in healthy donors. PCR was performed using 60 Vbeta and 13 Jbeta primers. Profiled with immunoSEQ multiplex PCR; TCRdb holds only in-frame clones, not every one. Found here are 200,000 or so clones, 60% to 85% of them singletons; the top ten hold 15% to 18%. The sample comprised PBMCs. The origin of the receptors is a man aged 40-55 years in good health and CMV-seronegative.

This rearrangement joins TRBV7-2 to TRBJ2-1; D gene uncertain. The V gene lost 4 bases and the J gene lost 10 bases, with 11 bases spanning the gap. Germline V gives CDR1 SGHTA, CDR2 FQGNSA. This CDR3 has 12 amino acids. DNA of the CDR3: TGTGCCAGCAGCTCATTGTTGAGGGAGCAGTTCTTC. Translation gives CASSSLLREQFF.

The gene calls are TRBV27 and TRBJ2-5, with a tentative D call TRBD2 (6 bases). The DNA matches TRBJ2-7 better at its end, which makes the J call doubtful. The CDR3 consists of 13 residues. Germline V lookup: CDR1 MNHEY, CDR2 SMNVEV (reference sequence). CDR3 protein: CASSFGSGYEQYF. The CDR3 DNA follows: TGTGCCAGCAGTTTCGGTAGCGGATACGAGCAGTACTTC.

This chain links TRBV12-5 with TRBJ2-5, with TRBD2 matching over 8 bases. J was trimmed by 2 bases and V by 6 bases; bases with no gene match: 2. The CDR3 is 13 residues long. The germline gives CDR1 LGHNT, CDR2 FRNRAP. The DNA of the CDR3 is TGTGCTAGTGGGGGACTAGGTCAAGAGACCCAGTACTTC. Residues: CASGGLGQETQYF.

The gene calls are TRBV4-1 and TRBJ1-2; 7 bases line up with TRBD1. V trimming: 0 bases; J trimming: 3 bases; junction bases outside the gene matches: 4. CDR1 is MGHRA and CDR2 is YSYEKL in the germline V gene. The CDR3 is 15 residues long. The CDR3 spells CASSQERGRDYGYTF. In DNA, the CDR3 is TGCGCCAGCAGCCAAGAAAGGGGGCGTGACTATGGCTACACCTTC.

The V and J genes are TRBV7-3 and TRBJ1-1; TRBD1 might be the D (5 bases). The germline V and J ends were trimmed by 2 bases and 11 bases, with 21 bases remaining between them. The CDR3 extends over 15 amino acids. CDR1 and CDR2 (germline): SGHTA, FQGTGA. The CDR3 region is CASSLFIGGDFGAFF. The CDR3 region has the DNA TGTGCCAGCAGCTTATTCATTGGCGGGGACTTTGGGGCTTTCTTT. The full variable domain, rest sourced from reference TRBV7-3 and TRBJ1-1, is GAGVSQTPSNKVTEKGKYVELRCDPISGHTALYWYRQSLGQGPEFLIYFQGTGAADDSGLPNDRFFAVRPEGSVSTLKIQRTERGDSAVYLCASSLFIGGDFGAFFGQGTRLTVV.

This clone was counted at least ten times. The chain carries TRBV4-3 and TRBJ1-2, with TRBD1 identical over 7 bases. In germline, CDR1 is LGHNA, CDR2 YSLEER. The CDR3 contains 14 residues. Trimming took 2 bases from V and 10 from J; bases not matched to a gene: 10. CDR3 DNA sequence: TGCGCCAGCAGCCAACAGCGGGGGGACAGCTTCTACACCTTC. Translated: CASSQQRGDSFYTF.

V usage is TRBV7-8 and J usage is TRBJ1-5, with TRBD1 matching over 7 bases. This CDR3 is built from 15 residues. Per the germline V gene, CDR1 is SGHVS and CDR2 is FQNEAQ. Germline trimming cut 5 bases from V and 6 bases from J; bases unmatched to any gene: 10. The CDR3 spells CASSPRDSGGQPQHF. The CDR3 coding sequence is TGTGCCAGCAGCCCCAGGGACAGCGGAGGTCAGCCCCAGCATTTT.

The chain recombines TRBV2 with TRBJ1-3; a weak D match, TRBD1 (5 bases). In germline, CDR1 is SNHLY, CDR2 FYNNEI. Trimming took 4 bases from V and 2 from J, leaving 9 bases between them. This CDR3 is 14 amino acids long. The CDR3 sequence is CASSGQLTGNTIYF. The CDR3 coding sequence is TGTGCCAGCAGTGGACAGCTTACTGGAAACACCATATATTTT.

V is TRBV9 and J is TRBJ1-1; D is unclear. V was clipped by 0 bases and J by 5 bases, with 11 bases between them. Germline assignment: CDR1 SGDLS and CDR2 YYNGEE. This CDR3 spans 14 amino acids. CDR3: CASSVDNAGTEAFF. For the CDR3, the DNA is TGTGCCAGCAGCGTAGATAACGCGGGAACTGAAGCTTTCTTT.

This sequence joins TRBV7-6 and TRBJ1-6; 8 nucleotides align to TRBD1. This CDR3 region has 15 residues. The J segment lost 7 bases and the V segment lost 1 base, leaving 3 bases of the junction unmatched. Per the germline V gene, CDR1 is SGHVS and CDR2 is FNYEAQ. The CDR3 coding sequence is TGTGCCAGCAGCTTAGATAGGACAGGGAATTCACCCCTCCACTTT. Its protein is CASSLDRTGNSPLHF.

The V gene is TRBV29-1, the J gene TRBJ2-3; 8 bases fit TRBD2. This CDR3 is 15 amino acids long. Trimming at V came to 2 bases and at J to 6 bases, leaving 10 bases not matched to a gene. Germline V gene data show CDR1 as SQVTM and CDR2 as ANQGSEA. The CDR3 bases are TGCAGCGTTGAACTAGCGGGCCACATTGGCGATACGCAGTATTTT. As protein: CSVELAGHIGDTQYF.

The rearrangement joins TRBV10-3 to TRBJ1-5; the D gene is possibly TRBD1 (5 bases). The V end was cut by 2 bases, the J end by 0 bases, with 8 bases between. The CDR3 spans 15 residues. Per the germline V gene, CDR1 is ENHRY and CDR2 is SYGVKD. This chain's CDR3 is CAISEGGDSNQPQHF. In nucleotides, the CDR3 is TGTGCCATCAGTGAGGGGGGGGATAGCAATCAGCCCCAGCATTTT.

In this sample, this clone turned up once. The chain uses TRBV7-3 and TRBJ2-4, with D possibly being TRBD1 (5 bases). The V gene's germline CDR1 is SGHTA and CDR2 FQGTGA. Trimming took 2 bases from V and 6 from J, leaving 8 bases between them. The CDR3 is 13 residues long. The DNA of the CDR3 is TGTGCCAGCAGCTTAGCTCAGGGAAACATTCAGTACTTC. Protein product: CASSLAQGNIQYF.

The CDR3 bases are TGTGCCATCAGTGAGCCAAAGACAGCTAGCACAGATACGCAGTATTTT. This codes for CAISEPKTASTDTQYF. The chain employs TRBV10-3 and TRBJ2-3; D perhaps matches TRBD1 (5 bases). CDR1 ENHRY and CDR2 SYGVKD come from the germline V gene. With 2 bases removed from V and 0 bases from J, the gap between germline ends came to 12 bases. This CDR3 spans 16 amino acids.

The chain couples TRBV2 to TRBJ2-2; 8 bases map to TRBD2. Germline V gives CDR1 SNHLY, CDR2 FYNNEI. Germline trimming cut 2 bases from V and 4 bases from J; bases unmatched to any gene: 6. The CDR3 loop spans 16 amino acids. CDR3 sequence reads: CASSETSGRGTGELFF. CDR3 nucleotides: TGTGCCAGCAGTGAAACTAGCGGTAGGGGCACCGGGGAGCTGTTTTTT.

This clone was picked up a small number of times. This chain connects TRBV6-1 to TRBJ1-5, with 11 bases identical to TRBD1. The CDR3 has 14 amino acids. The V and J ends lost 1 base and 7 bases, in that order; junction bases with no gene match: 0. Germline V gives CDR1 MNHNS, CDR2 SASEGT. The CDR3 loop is CASSEGDRGQPQHF. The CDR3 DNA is TGTGCCAGCAGTGAAGGGGACAGGGGGCAGCCCCAGCATTTT.

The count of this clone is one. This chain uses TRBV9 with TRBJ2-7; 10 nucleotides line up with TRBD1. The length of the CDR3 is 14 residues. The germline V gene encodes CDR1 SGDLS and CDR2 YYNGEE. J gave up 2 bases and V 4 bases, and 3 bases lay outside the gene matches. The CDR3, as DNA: TGTGCCAGCAGCCCCGGGACAGGGGCCTACGAGCAGTACTTC. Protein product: CASSPGTGAYEQYF. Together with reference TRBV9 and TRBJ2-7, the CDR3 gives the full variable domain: DSGVTQTPKHLITATGQRVTLRCSPRSGDLSVYWYQQSLDQGLQFLIQYYNGEERAKGNILERFSAQQFPDLHSELNLSSLELGDSALYFCASSPGTGAYEQYFGPGTRLTVT.

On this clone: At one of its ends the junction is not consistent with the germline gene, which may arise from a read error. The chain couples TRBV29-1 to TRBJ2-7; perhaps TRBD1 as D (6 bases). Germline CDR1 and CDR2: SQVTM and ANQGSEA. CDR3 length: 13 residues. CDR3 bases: TGCAGCGTCGAAGGTACAGGGCCGGGGGAGCAGTACTTC. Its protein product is CSVEGTGPGEQYF.

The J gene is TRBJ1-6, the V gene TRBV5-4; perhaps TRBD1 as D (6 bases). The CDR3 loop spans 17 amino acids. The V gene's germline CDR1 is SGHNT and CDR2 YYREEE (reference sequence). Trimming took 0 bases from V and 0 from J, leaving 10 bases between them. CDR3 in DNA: TGTGCCAGCAGCTTGGGGACAGAGAGCTCCTATAATTCACCCCTCCACTTT. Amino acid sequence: CASSLGTESSYNSPLHF.

This chain's CDR3 is CASSSWTETNYGYTF. CDR3 nucleotides: TGTGCCAGCAGCTCCTGGACAGAAACTAACTATGGCTACACCTTC. The chain carries TRBV5-4 and TRBJ1-2, with a possible D match to TRBD1 (6 bases). Germline lookup yields CDR1 SGHNT and CDR2 YYREEE (reference sequence). The CDR3 spans 15 residues. V was shortened by 3 bases and J by 0 bases, with 12 bases between the two germline ends.

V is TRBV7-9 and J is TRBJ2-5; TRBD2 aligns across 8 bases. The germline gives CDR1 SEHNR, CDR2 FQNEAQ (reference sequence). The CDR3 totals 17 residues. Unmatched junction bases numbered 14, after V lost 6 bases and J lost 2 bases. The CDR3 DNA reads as TGTGCCAGCAGACCAGTTTGGGGGCGGGAGGTACAAGAGACCCAGTACTTC. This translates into CASRPVWGREVQETQYF. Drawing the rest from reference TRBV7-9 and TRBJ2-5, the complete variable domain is DTGVSQNPRHKITKRGQNVTFRCDPISEHNRLYWYRQTLGQGPEFLTYFQNEAQLEKSRLLSDRFSAERPKGSFSTLEIQRTEQGDSAMYLCASRPVWGREVQETQYFGPGTRLLVL.

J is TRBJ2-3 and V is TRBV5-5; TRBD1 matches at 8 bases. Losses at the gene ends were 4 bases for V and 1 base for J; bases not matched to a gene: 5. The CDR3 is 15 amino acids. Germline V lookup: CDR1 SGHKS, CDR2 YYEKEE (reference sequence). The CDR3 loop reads CASSPGQGGTDTQYF. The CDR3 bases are TGTGCCAGCAGCCCTGGACAGGGTGGCACAGATACGCAGTATTTT. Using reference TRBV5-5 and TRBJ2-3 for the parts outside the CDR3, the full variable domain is DAGVTQSPTHLIKTRGQQVTLRCSPISGHKSVSWYQQVLGQGPQFIFQYYEKEERGRGNFPDRFSARQFPNYSSELNVNALLLGDSALYLCASSPGQGGTDTQYFGPGTRLTVL.

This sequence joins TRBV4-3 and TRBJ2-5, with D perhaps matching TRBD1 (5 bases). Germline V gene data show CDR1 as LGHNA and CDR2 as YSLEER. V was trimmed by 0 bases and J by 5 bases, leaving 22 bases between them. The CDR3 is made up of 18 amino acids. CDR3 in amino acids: CASSQDGASRAFFETQYF. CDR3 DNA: TGCGCCAGCAGCCAAGATGGGGCCTCCAGGGCCTTTTTCGAGACCCAGTACTTC.

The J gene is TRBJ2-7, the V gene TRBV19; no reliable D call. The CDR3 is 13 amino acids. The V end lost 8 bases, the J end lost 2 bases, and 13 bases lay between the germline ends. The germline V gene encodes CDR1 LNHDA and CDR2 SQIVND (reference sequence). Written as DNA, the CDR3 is TGTGCCAGTGATGGTCCACAGCCCTACGAGCAGTACTTC. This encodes CASDGPQPYEQYF.

CDR3 sequence: CASSLLNAGNTEAFF. CDR3 sequence (DNA): TGTGCCAGCAGCTTACTCAACGCGGGGAACACTGAAGCTTTCTTT. The J gene is TRBJ1-1, the V gene TRBV7-2; D is unresolved. This CDR3 has 15 residues. The V end was cut by 2 bases, the J end by 1 base, with 11 bases between. From germline, CDR1 is SGHTA and CDR2 FQGNSA.